What follows are 18 T cell receptor beta chains derived from one specimen sequenced in a study of blood T cell repertoires in COVID-19. Sequencing used immunoSEQ multiplex PCR; TCRdb keeps in-frame clones, though not all of them. In the table there are tens of thousands of clones, approximately 88% of which are singletons. Input material: peripheral blood. Receptor source: a human donor in a cohort sampled during active COVID-19.

The gene calls are TRBV25-1 and TRBJ2-7, with 8 bases lining up with TRBD1. The CDR3 sequence is 14 residues long. V lost 4 bases to trimming and J lost 3 bases; unmatched junction nucleotides: 5. Germline CDR1 is MGHDK and CDR2 is SYGVNS. The CDR3 DNA sequence: TGTGCCAGCAGTGGCAGGGACAGGCTCTACGAGCAGTACTTC. This encodes CASSGRDRLYEQYF.

The chain combines TRBV5-1 with TRBJ1-1; D possibly corresponds to TRBD1 (5 bases). The CDR3 loop spans 12 amino acids. CDR1 and CDR2 (germline): SGHRS, YFSETQ. The V end was cut by 0 bases, the J end by 10 bases, with 10 bases between. The CDR3 bases are TGCGCCAGCAGCTTGGGTGGGGCTGGAGCTTTCTTT. Its protein product is CASSLGGAGAFF.

V gene TRBV24-1 combines with J gene TRBJ2-2; D is ambiguous. The CDR3 has 13 amino acids. V lost 4 bases and J lost 6, with 8 bases in between. Germline V CDR1 and CDR2: KGHDR, SFDVKD. The DNA of the CDR3 is TGTGCCACCAGTGACAAACAGCCCGGGGAGCTGTTTTTT. It is translated as CATSDKQPGELFF.

V gene TRBV6-5 combines with J gene TRBJ2-1; 7 bases fit TRBD2. The CDR3 covers 16 residues. V lost 0 bases, J lost 2 bases, and 4 bases stayed unmatched. The germline CDR1 and CDR2 sequences are MNHEY and SVGAGI. CDR3 sequence reads: CASSYSPGGTYNEQFF. As DNA, the CDR3 is TGTGCCAGCAGTTACTCTCCGGGAGGAACCTACAATGAGCAGTTCTTC.

The chain has TRBV28 and TRBJ1-3; 8 nucleotides agree with TRBD1. V gave up 3 bases and J gave up 4 bases; unmatched junction bases: 17. The CDR3 sequence is 19 residues long. The germline gives CDR1 MDHEN, CDR2 SYDVKM. DNA for the CDR3: TGTGCCAGCAGTTTCTCGCCGACGTTCAGGGGGCCAGCCGGAAACACCATATATTTT. This sequence encodes CASSFSPTFRGPAGNTIYF.

The gene calls are TRBV6-5 and TRBJ2-7; 13 bases are shared with TRBD2. This CDR3 contains 15 residues. From germline, CDR1 is MNHEY and CDR2 SVGAGI. After removal of 7 bases from V and 0 bases from J, the junction contained 3 bases not matched to a gene. The CDR3 DNA reads as TGTGCCAGCAAAGGGACTAGCGGGAACTCCTACGAGCAGTACTTC. As protein: CASKGTSGNSYEQYF.

V gene TRBV15 combines with J gene TRBJ2-4; tentatively, D is TRBD1 (6 bases). The CDR3 contains 17 residues. Germline loops: CDR1 LNHNV, CDR2 YYDKDF (reference sequence). Trimming cost V 0 bases and J 5 bases, with 17 bases left between them. The CDR3 sequence is CATSRDWAGARQNIQYF. CDR3 in DNA: TGTGCCACCAGCAGAGATTGGGCAGGGGCTCGCCAAAACATTCAGTACTTC. Looking up the rest from reference TRBV15 and TRBJ2-4 gives the full variable domain: DAMVIQNPRYQVTQFGKPVTLSCSQTLNHNVMYWYQQKSSQAPKLLFHYYDKDFNNEADTPDNFQSRRPNTSFCFLDIRSPGLGDTAMYLCATSRDWAGARQNIQYFGAGTRLSVL.

The rearrangement links TRBV6-5 to TRBJ2-3, with 11 bases identical to TRBD2. Germline CDR1 and CDR2: MNHEY and SVGAGI. Trimming at V came to 6 bases and at J to 10 bases, leaving 6 bases not matched to a gene. The length of the CDR3 is 13 residues. CDR3 nucleotides: TGTGCCAGCAGGGGACTAGCGGTCCTCTCGCAGTATTTT. Residues: CASRGLAVLSQYF.

The genes are TRBV5-1 and TRBJ2-7; D remains unclear. Germline loops: CDR1 SGHRS, CDR2 YFSETQ. V gave up 0 bases and J gave up 2 bases, with 3 bases separating them. The CDR3 sequence is 12 residues long. The CDR3 coding sequence is TGCGCCAGCAGCTTGGGTACCTACGAGCAGTACTTC. Translating it yields CASSLGTYEQYF.

CDR3 amino acids: CASSVDAMNTGELFF. CDR3 in DNA: TGTGCCAGCAGCGTAGACGCTATGAACACCGGGGAGCTGTTTTTT. The chain joins TRBV9 to TRBJ2-2; D is ambiguous. The CDR3 has 15 residues. The V gene's germline CDR1 is SGDLS and CDR2 YYNGEE. V was trimmed by 0 bases and J by 1 base, leaving 7 bases between them.

The chain uses TRBV28 and TRBJ2-5; 10 bases align to TRBD1. CDR3 length equals 17 residues. V was pared by 2 bases and J by 3 bases, with 9 bases of the junction left unmatched. Germline CDR1 MDHEN, CDR2 SYDVKM. The CDR3 nucleotides are TGTGCCAGCAGTTTAAGGTGGGGGGACAGGGGAAAAGAGACCCAGTACTTC. It specifies CASSLRWGDRGKETQYF.

The chain recombines TRBV2 with TRBJ2-7; TRBD2 agrees at 8 bases. Germline loops: CDR1 SNHLY, CDR2 FYNNEI. CDR3 size: 14 residues. The V gene end was trimmed by 5 bases and the J gene end by 5 bases; junction bases not matched to a gene: 8. The CDR3 region has the DNA TGTGCCAGCAGTATCACGGGGGGGGGCAACGAGCAGTACTTC. Translation gives CASSITGGGNEQYF.

The chain links TRBV6-6 to TRBJ2-7; 14 bases are a match to TRBD2. Germline CDR1 MNHNY, CDR2 SVGAGI (reference sequence). The CDR3 is made up of 15 amino acids. V shed 8 bases, J shed 2 bases, and the junction held 5 bases outside the gene matches. The CDR3 sequence is CASVQGLAGAYEQYF. For the CDR3, the DNA is TGTGCCAGCGTACAGGGACTAGCGGGAGCCTACGAGCAGTACTTC.

The chain recombines TRBV19 with TRBJ2-3; D might be TRBD2 (6 bases). Trimming removed 5 bases from V and 4 bases from J, with 19 bases in between. CDR1 is LNHDA and CDR2 is SQIVND in the germline V gene (reference sequence). The length of the CDR3 is 16 residues. CDR3 coding DNA: TGTGCCAGTAGTCCCCGACGGAGGAGCGGGTCAGATACGCAGTATTTT. It specifies CASSPRRRSGSDTQYF.

CDR3 loop: CASSQSGGAGEEQYF. The CDR3 coding sequence is TGTGCCAGCAGTCAGAGCGGGGGGGCAGGGGAGGAGCAGTACTTC. This chain connects TRBV2 to TRBJ2-7, with 10 bases aligning to TRBD2. The CDR3 spans 15 residues. The J segment lost 7 bases and the V segment lost 5 bases, leaving 11 bases of the junction unmatched. The germline gives CDR1 SNHLY, CDR2 FYNNEI.

The chain combines TRBV3-1 (or the pseudogene TRBV3-2) with TRBJ1-1, with no clear D. V lost 4 bases and J lost 0, with 15 bases in between. The CDR3 spans 16 residues. Germline loops: CDR1 LGHDT, CDR2 YNNKEL (reference sequence). DNA for the CDR3: TGTGCCAGCAGCCCCCTAGCGCGCCAAGTGAACACTGAAGCTTTCTTT. This gives the protein CASSPLARQVNTEAFF.

In this sample, this clone turned up a few times. The V and J genes are TRBV1 and TRBJ2-5; the table's D call of TRBD1 was not tested on the DNA. TRBV1 represents a pseudogene. The CDR3 length is 18 residues. CDR3 nucleotide sequence: TGCACCAGCAGCCAATGCAGGGGGCAGACCCAAATGAAGGAGACCCAGTACTTC. The encoded protein is CTSSQCRGQTQMKETQYF.

The DNA for the CDR3 is TGTGCCAGCAGGTCCGTTGGGGGGGATGAAGCTTTCTTT. This encodes CASRSVGGDEAFF. The V call is TRBV27, the J call TRBJ1-1, with a weak D call TRBD1 (5 bases). V was cut by 6 bases and J by 7 bases, with 15 bases left in between. Per germline, CDR1 MNHEY and CDR2 SMNVEV (reference sequence). This CDR3 comprises 13 residues.